This entry is about one T cell receptor (beta chain). This sample stems from a study of control samples from healthy donors and cancer patients. The CDR3 is made up of 14 amino acids. Trimming removed 4 bases from V and 7 bases from J, with 11 bases in between. Germline V CDR1 and CDR2: MGHDK, SYGVNS. Libraries were prepared by immunoSEQ multiplex PCR; TCRdb keeps only in-frame clonotypes and omits some of them. The sample has 95,000 to 130,000 clones, more than 85% seen once. The sequencing input was blood. The gene calls are TRBV25-1 and TRBJ1-6; a possible D gene is TRBD1 (5 bases). The sequence was collected from a young man in good health. Here the CDR3 reads CASSGGTFNSPLHF. The CDR3 region has the DNA TGTGCCAGCAGTGGGGGGACCTTCAATTCACCCCTCCACTTT.